This is a list of T cell receptor beta chains from one sample in a study of Ad26.COV2.S vaccination and SARS-CoV-2 variants. Assay used: immunoSEQ multiplex PCR; TCRdb lists only in-frame clones, some missing. The sample consists of roughly 400,000 clones, 80% to 95% of them appearing once. Material: peripheral blood, obtained in a trial of Ad26.COV2.S vaccine versus placebo. These receptors were collected from a person aged 18-60 years who received the Ad26.COV2.S COVID-19 vaccine or a placebo. Each CDR3 is given with its conserved first and last residue. Each record gives: D gene, J gene, clone size, V gene, CDR3 DNA, CDR3 protein. A D gene is named only where the DNA matches it firmly. Clone size is not always given. Where it is, it says once, few, many or a class for expanded clones.

TRBD1 TRBJ2-7 few TRBV5-1 TGCGCCAGCTCGACTAACCTGGGACAGGGGAATGACGAGCAGTACTTC CASSTNLGQGNDEQYF
- TRBJ2-7 few TRBV18 TGTGCCAGCTCACCACCGTTTGACTCCTACGAGCAGTACTTC CASSPPFDSYEQYF
- TRBJ2-7 - TRBV6-2/TRBV6-3 TGTGCCAGCAGCCGACCAGGCTCCTCGGACGAGCAGTACTTC CASSRPGSSDEQYF
TRBD2 TRBJ2-7 once TRBV4-2 TGTGCCAGCAGCCAAGATGGGACTAGCGGGAGTATATCCTACGAGCAGTACTTC CASSQDGTSGSISYEQYF
- TRBJ2-6 - TRBV7-8 TGTGCCAGCAGCTTTATCCCGACAGTCTGGATTGTGCCTGGGGCCAACGTCCTGACTTTC CASSFIPTVWIVPGANVLTF
TRBD1 TRBJ2-7 - TRBV13 TGTGCCAGCAGCTCCCCCAGACAGGGGGCCTACGAGCAGTACTTC CASSSPRQGAYEQYF
- TRBJ2-1 - TRBV11-2 TGTGCCAGCAGCTTCGCGTTCAGCCGGGACCACCACAATGAGCAGTTCTTC CASSFAFSRDHHNEQFF
TRBD1 TRBJ1-1 - TRBV7-3 TGTGCCAGCAGCCAGACAGGGACCACTGAAGCTTTCTTT CASSQTGTTEAFF
TRBD2 TRBJ2-1 - TRBV6-2/TRBV6-3 TGTGCCAGCAGCAGACCACTAGCGGTCTCCTACAATGAGCAGTTCTTC CASSRPLAVSYNEQFF
TRBD1 TRBJ1-1 - TRBV6-6 TGTGCCAGCAGTCTCGGGACAGAAAACACTGAAGCTTTCTTT CASSLGTENTEAFF
- TRBJ1-2 few TRBV11-2 TGTGCCAGCACCGTTGACAGAGGCTATGGCTACACCTTC CASTVDRGYGYTF
- TRBJ1-2 - TRBV14 TGTGCCAGCAGCCAAGAGCGGGCCAGGTTAGATGGCTACACCTTC CASSQERARLDGYTF
- TRBJ1-2 - TRBV24-1 TGTGCCACCAGTGAAGCAAGCAGGGAGGGTGGCTACACCTTC CATSEASREGGYTF
- TRBJ2-3 - TRBV27 TGTGCCAGCAGTTTCCGAGAGTGGAGGGCAGATACGCAGTATTTT CASSFREWRADTQYF
- TRBJ2-7 - TRBV28 TGTGCCAGCAGTTTCTCTCTGTACGAGCAGTACTTC CASSFSLYEQYF
TRBD1 TRBJ1-1 once TRBV5-3 TGTGCCAGAAGCTTGGGACAGGGGCGGGGGAACACTGAAGCTTTCTTT CARSLGQGRGNTEAFF
- TRBJ1-3 - TRBV11-2 TGTGCCAGCGGCGACTCCTCTGGAAACACCATATATTTT CASGDSSGNTIYF
- TRBJ2-6 - TRBV12-5 TGTGCTAGTGGTTTGGTAAGTATACTGGTTGGGGCCAACGTCCTGACTTTC CASGLVSILVGANVLTF
- TRBJ2-3 - TRBV24-1 TGTGCCACCAGTGACCGGCACAGGGGAGGCCCAGATACGCAGTATTTT CATSDRHRGGPDTQYF
- TRBJ2-7 - TRBV20-1 TGCAGTGCTAGAGTCGCAGACGAGCAGTACTTC CSARVADEQYF
TRBD1 TRBJ1-3 - TRBV4-3 TGCGCCAGCAGCCGATCCGGGACAGCGGGAAACACCATATATTTT CASSRSGTAGNTIYF
- TRBJ1-6 - TRBV11-2 TGTGCCAGCAGCTTAGATAACTCACCCCTCCACTTT CASSLDNSPLHF
- TRBJ2-3 - TRBV27 TGTGCCAGCAGTTTATCGACACACACAGATACGCAGTATTTT CASSLSTHTDTQYF
- TRBJ1-4 - TRBV4-2 TGTGCCAGCAGCGAACCCAGGGAAGTGGCGCGAAAACTGTTTTTT CASSEPREVARKLFF
TRBD2 TRBJ2-3 - TRBV7-3 TGTGCCAGCAGCCAACGACTAGCGGGAGACGGCACAGATACGCAGTATTTT CASSQRLAGDGTDTQYF
TRBD1 TRBJ2-7 once TRBV18 TGTGCCAGCTCAACCCGACAGGGGGCGTTCTACGAGCAGTACTTC CASSTRQGAFYEQYF
- TRBJ2-6 - TRBV9 TGTGCCAGCAGCTTCCGAGCAGGGACAAGCTCTGGGGCCAACGTCCTGACTTTC CASSFRAGTSSGANVLTF
TRBD1 TRBJ2-6 few TRBV5-1 TGCGCCAGCAGCTTGGGGGGACAGAATCTCGGGGCCAACGTCCTGACTTTC CASSLGGQNLGANVLTF
TRBD1 TRBJ2-2 - TRBV24-1 TGTGCCACCAGTGATCCACAGGGGCCAGACGGGGAGCTGTTTTTT CATSDPQGPDGELFF
- TRBJ2-5 - TRBV14 TGTGCCAGCAGCCAAGATCTAGTAACGTACCAAGAGACCCAGTACTTC CASSQDLVTYQETQYF
TRBD2 TRBJ2-5 - TRBV2 TGTGCCAGCAGTGGGGGGGTAGCGGGAACGGAGACCCAGTACTTC CASSGGVAGTETQYF
TRBD2 TRBJ2-5 - TRBV3-1/TRBV3-2 TGTGCCAGCACCTCTGTTGCGGGAGAAGAGACCCAGTACTTC CASTSVAGEETQYF
- TRBJ1-1 - TRBV7-2 TGTGCCAGCAGCTTTTCGGGGTTCACTGAAGCTTTCTTT CASSFSGFTEAFF
TRBD1 TRBJ1-1 - TRBV27 TGTGCCAGCAGGTACGCTCCCGGGACAGGCACATTCTTT CASRYAPGTGTFF
- TRBJ2-1 - TRBV5-1 TGCGCCAGCAGCCCAGGGGTCCTAAGCTCCTACAATGAGCAGTTCTTC CASSPGVLSSYNEQFF
- TRBJ2-6 - TRBV5-1 TGCGCCAGCGGAGGGCTCTCTGGGGCCAACGTCCTGACTTTC CASGGLSGANVLTF
- TRBJ2-7 once TRBV6-2/TRBV6-3 TGTGCCAGCAGTTATACCGGGCCAACTGGCTACGAGCAGTACTTC CASSYTGPTGYEQYF
- TRBJ2-6 - TRBV5-6 TGTGCCAGCAGCCCGACAGGCCGCTCTGGGGCCAACGTCCTGACTTTC CASSPTGRSGANVLTF
- TRBJ2-7 - TRBV28 TGTGCCAGCAGTCCTTCAGGGTTGCCCTACGAGCAGTACTTC CASSPSGLPYEQYF
- TRBJ2-2 once TRBV5-4 TGTGCCAGCAGCTTGCAGACCGGGGAGCTGTTTTTT CASSLQTGELFF
- TRBJ1-6 - TRBV9 TGTGCCAGCAGCGTACTGGTGGCTGTAGACAGACTTGGCGATAATTCACCCCTCCACTTT CASSVLVAVDRLGDNSPLHF
TRBD2 TRBJ2-5 - TRBV7-2 TGTGCCAGCAGCTCAGGGACTAGCGGGAGCTCTGAGACCCAGTACTTC CASSSGTSGSSETQYF
- TRBJ2-3 - TRBV5-1 TGCGCCAGCAGCGCCCGGCGGAGGCATGGGGCAGATACGCAGTATTTT CASSARRRHGADTQYF
- TRBJ2-1 - TRBV7-3 TGTGCCAGCAGCTCCGGAGCGAGCTCCTACAATGAGCAGTTCTTC CASSSGASSYNEQFF
- TRBJ2-6 - TRBV9 TGTGCCAGCAGCGCCGACGACAGGAAATCTGGGGCCAACGTCCTGACTTTC CASSADDRKSGANVLTF
TRBD1 TRBJ2-7 once TRBV2 TGTGCCAGCGTCCGGGACAGCTCCTACGAGCAGTACTTC CASVRDSSYEQYF
- TRBJ2-3 - TRBV15 TGTGCCACCAGCAGTGGGGGCCTAGCTGAATCAGATACGCAGTATTTT CATSSGGLAESDTQYF
- TRBJ2-3 - TRBV11-2 TGTGCCAGCAGCTTAGTACCTACAGATACGCAGTATTTT CASSLVPTDTQYF
- TRBJ2-1 - TRBV2 TGTGCCAGTAAGACCCGGTTACAGGACAATGAGCAGTTCTTC CASKTRLQDNEQFF
- TRBJ2-7 - TRBV28 TGTGCCAGCACCCCATGGGGGAAAATCGACGAGCAGTACTTC CASTPWGKIDEQYF
- TRBJ2-7 - TRBV15 TGTGCCACCAGCAGAAGGCAGTCCTACGAGCAGTACTTC CATSRRQSYEQYF
TRBD2 TRBJ2-7 - TRBV19 TGTGCCAGTAGTAACCGCGGCGGGAGGGCCGCGCAGTACTTC CASSNRGGRAAQYF
- TRBJ2-3 - TRBV6-5 TGTGCCAGCAGTTCCACGACAGCAACAGATACGCAGTATTTT CASSSTTATDTQYF
TRBD1 TRBJ2-2 - TRBV19 TGTGCCAGTAATCGACAGGGGCACACCGGGGAGCTGTTTTTT CASNRQGHTGELFF